This paragraph covers one TCR beta chain sequence. The specificity of this receptor is unknown. The input lacks base qualities; no much larger clone sits a single base away. These data come from a study of identical twins (TCRdb year 2016). About the full investigation: TCR alpha and beta repertoires from monozygotic twins, unrelated adults of various ages and cord blood were deep-sequenced to test whether fetal clonotypes persist. To rule out contamination, the twin experiments were replicated at different times with different library preparation protocols. Paper-wide results and their limitations: Compared with coincidental sharing between unrelated individuals, out-of-frame TCR alpha sequences shared between twins had an excess of sequences with low generation probability. Excess twin sharing in beta out-of-frame sequences was weaker because fewer shared sequences lowered the signal-to-noise ratio. Recombination models systematically underestimated out-of-frame TCR alpha sharing in monozygotic twins but agreed with sharing between unrelated individuals. Abundant cord blood beta clonotypes carried fewer insertions; young adult naive repertoires showed a weaker similar trend, while memory repertoires showed none. Zero-insertion analyses could be partly confounded by invariant T cells such as MAIT and iNKT, although diverse VJ usage argued against such confounding for most clonotypes. Because the same donors could not be followed over many years, the conclusions depended on cross-sectional statistical analysis.

The method was 5' RACE. TCRdb names Illumina HiSeq 2000 as the instrument used. Template switching introduced a universal primer binding site; the final cDNA contained a unique molecular identifier, enabling accurate counting of TCR cDNA molecules. Specific primers in the conserved constant-segment region were used to synthesize first-strand cDNA for TCR alpha and beta chains. Each cDNA library was double barcoded, with a SMART-Mk sample barcode plus Illumina barcodes, to control for contamination. TruSeq adapter sequences along with Illumina sample barcodes were introduced in two successive PCR steps. The TCR alpha and beta cDNA libraries were sequenced on the Illumina HiSeq platform using custom primers. In the paper's pipeline: MiGEC processed the raw reads to extract unique molecular identifiers, while MiXCR was used to determine the CDR3 positions. For each individual, recombination models were inferred using an EM algorithm with the repgenHMM and IGoR tools. Shared clonotypes were analyzed with the tcR package in R, and sharing was normalized by the product of cloneset sizes. Out-of-frame nonproductive sequences were analyzed to study raw recombination free of thymic and clonal selection effects. TCRdb trimmed the raw reads at Q25, called clones with MiXCR and kept productive beta chains. For every CDR3 protein sequence, its rows merge into one entry that carries the most common genes and DNA. Clone size and V and J calls follow TCRdb, not the original study. The sample table lists 1.5 million to 2 million distinct CDR3 sequences, under 35% of them with a count of one. The biggest ten clones account for about 0.3% of the sample.

The CDR3 runs 15 amino acids, cysteine and phenylalanine included. Only the CDR3 part of the read is kept: 45 bases, read in frame from the first base. Cut back by 2 bases and 4 bases, the V and J ends lie 14 bases apart. Taken from the germline V gene (reference sequence), the CDR1 and CDR2 loops are DFQATT and SNEGSKA. Every donor in the study was a healthy Caucasian. Rearrangement joined TRBV20-1 to TRBJ2-2; a weak D assignment points to TRBD2 (6 bases agree). The sample comprised cord blood. The TCR originated in a newborn girl in good health. The bases read TGCAGTGCTAGACTAGGAGGGGAAGGCACCGGGGAGCTGTTTTTT. Its protein product is CSARLGGEGTGELFF.